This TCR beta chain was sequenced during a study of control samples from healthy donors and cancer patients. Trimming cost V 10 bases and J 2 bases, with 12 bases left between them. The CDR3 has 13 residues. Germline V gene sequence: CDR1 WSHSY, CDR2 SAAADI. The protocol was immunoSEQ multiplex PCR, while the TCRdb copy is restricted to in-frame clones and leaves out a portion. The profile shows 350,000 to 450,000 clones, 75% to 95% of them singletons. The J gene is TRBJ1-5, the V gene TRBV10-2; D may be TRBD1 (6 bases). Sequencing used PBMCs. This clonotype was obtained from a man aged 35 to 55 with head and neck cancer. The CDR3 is CATKPGGNQPQHF. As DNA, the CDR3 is TGCGCCACCAAGCCAGGGGGCAATCAGCCCCAGCATTTT.